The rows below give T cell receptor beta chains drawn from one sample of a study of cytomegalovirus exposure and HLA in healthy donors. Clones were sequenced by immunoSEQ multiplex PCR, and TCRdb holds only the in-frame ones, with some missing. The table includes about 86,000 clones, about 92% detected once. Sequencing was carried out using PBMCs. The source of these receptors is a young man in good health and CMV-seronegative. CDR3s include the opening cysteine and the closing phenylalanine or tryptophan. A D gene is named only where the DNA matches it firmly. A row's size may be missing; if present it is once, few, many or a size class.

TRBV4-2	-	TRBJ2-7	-	CASSQLEGSYEQYF	TGTGCCAGCAGCCAACTGGAGGGCTCCTACGAGCAGTACTTC
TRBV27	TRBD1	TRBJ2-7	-	CASSRDLQGAKYEQYF	TGTGCCAGCAGCCGTGACTTACAGGGGGCTAAGTACGAGCAGTACTTC
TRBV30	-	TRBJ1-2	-	CAYAAGGANGYTF	TGTGCCTACGCCGCGGGGGGGGCAAATGGCTACACCTTC
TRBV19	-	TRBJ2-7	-	CASSTSTGLEQYF	TGTGCCAGTAGTACCTCAACAGGGCTCGAGCAGTACTTC
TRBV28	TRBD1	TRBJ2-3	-	CASSSSGTATDDTQYF	TGTGCCAGCAGTTCGTCCGGGACAGCGACGGATGATACGCAGTATTTT
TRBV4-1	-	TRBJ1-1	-	CASSQGVYRTAPEAFF	TGCGCCAGCAGCCAAGGGGTCTACAGAACAGCACCTGAAGCTTTCTTT
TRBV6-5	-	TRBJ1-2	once	CATWDQGYYGYTF	TGTGCCACGTGGGACCAGGGGTACTATGGCTACACCTTC
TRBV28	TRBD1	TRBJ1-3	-	CASTHYRGLSGNTIYF	TGTGCCAGCACACATTACAGGGGTCTCTCTGGAAACACCATATATTTT
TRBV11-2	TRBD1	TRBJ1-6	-	CASGSHQGASHSPLHF	TGTGCCAGCGGGTCACATCAGGGGGCGAGTCATTCACCCCTCCACTTT
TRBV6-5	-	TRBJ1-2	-	CASSYSSDYGYTF	TGTGCCAGCAGTTACTCGTCGGACTATGGCTACACCTTC
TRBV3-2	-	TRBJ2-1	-	CASNNEQFF	TGTGCCTCAAACAATGAGCAGTTCTTC
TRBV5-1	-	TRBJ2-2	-	CASRGAATFTGELFF	TGCGCCAGCAGAGGGGCAGCCACCTTCACCGGGGAGCTGTTTTTT
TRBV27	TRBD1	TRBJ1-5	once	CASRPDRVRNQPQHF	TGTGCCAGCAGACCCGACAGGGTACGAAATCAGCCCCAGCATTTT
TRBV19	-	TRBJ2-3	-	CASSIVRSSTDTQYF	TGTGCCAGTAGTATAGTTCGGTCTAGCACAGATACGCAGTATTTT
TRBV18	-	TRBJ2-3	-	CASSPPQSTDTQYF	TGTGCCAGCTCACCACCCCAGAGCACAGATACGCAGTATTTT
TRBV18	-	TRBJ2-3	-	CASSPGQTTDTQYF	TGTGCCAGCTCACCAGGGCAGACAACAGATACGCAGTATTTT
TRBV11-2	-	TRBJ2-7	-	CASSLNARDSYEQYF	TGTGCCAGCAGCTTAAACGCGAGGGACTCCTACGAGCAGTACTTC
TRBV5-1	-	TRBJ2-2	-	CASSYGVGLGGELFF	TGCGCCAGCAGCTACGGGGTGGGCCTCGGCGGGGAGCTGTTTTTT
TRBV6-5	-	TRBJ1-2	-	CASRPRGLFYGYTF	TGTGCCAGCAGACCCAGAGGATTGTTTTATGGCTACACCTTC
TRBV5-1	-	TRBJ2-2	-	CASSLAAGELFF	TGCGCCAGCAGCTTGGCGGCCGGGGAGCTGTTTTTT
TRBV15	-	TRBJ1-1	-	CATSRVREAEAFF	TGTGCCACCAGCAGAGTCAGGGAGGCTGAAGCTTTCTTT
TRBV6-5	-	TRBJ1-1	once	CASSYSAGGGTEAFF	TGTGCCAGCAGTTACTCGGCAGGTGGTGGGACTGAAGCTTTCTTT
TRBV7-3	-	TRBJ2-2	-	CASSSTGGETGELFF	TGTGCCAGCAGCTCGACAGGTGGAGAGACCGGGGAGCTGTTTTTT
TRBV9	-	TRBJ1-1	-	CASSVDSGSTEAFF	TGTGCCAGCAGCGTAGATTCAGGATCCACTGAAGCTTTCTTT
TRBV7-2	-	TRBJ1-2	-	CASSPTRVRYGYTF	TGTGCCAGCAGCCCCACGAGGGTTCGGTATGGCTACACCTTC
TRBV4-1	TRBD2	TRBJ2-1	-	CASSLTSGGNNEQFF	TGCGCCAGCAGCCTGACGAGCGGGGGGAACAATGAGCAGTTCTTC